A single sample gave rise to the 14 T cell receptor beta chains below, sequenced in a study of T cells after yellow fever vaccination. TCRdb reprocessed the 5' RACE reads via MiXCR and lists one record per CDR3 protein. Here the sample spans under 300,000 distinct CDR3 sequences, 6.9% being singletons. The sequences come from CD4+ T cells sorted from PBMCs, collected 15 days after the yellow fever booster vaccination. Receptors were obtained from a man aged 25-45 years who received the YFV17D yellow fever vaccine.

This chain links TRBV6-2 or TRBV6-3 with TRBJ2-2, with D unresolved. V lost 6 bases, J lost 4 bases, and 9 bases lay in between. Germline V gene lookup returns CDR1 MNHEY and CDR2 SVGEGT. CDR3 size: 13 residues. CDR3 sequence (DNA): TGTGCCAGCAGGAGGTTTAGCACCGGGGAGCTGTTTTTT. This encodes CASRRFSTGELFF.

This chain uses TRBV18 with TRBJ1-4; tentative D call: TRBD1 (6 bases). Germline-derived CDR1 and CDR2 are KGHSH and LQKENI. With 0 bases removed from V and 0 bases from J, the gap between germline ends came to 14 bases. The CDR3 totals 18 residues. The CDR3 loop is CASSPPPGVFATNEKLFF. As DNA, the CDR3 is TGTGCCAGCTCACCACCCCCAGGGGTCTTCGCAACTAATGAAAAACTGTTTTTT.

CDR3 sequence (DNA): TGCAGTGCTAGAATCTTTGGAGGGAGGGAAGAGACCCAGTACTTC. Encoded protein: CSARIFGGREETQYF. The chain combines TRBV20-1 with TRBJ2-5; 7 bases fit TRBD2. This CDR3 has 15 amino acids. J lost 3 bases, V lost 2 bases, and 9 bases had no gene match. Looked up from germline, CDR1 is DFQATT and CDR2 is SNEGSKA (reference sequence).

This clonotype was picked up many times. The chain carries TRBV7-2 and TRBJ1-2, with 8 positions matching TRBD1. This CDR3 is built from 13 residues. V was clipped by 8 bases and J by 2 bases; unmatched bases: 4. Germline CDR1 is SGHTA and CDR2 is FQGNSA. The CDR3 sequence is CASGRDRNYGYTF. DNA for the CDR3: TGTGCCAGCGGCCGGGACAGGAACTATGGCTACACCTTC.

At least ten counts were recorded for this clonotype. V is TRBV20-1 and J is TRBJ1-5, with unresolved D. Germline V gives CDR1 DFQATT, CDR2 SNEGSKA (reference sequence). The CDR3 runs 10 residues. V shed 5 bases and J shed 6 bases, with 5 bases lying between them. The DNA of the CDR3 is TGCAGTGCTGGAGTTCAGCCCCAGCATTTT. Translation: CSAGVQPQHF.

This clonotype was detected ten times or more. The chain employs TRBV7-2 and TRBJ2-3; 7 bases align to TRBD1. CDR3 length: 14 residues. The V segment lost 4 bases and the J segment 2 bases; nucleotides outside the gene matches: 3. CDR1 is SGHTA, CDR2 FQGNSA, per germline. CDR3 sequence reads: CASSSDRATDTQYF. The CDR3 nucleotides read TGTGCCAGCAGCTCCGACAGGGCCACAGATACGCAGTATTTT.

The chain combines TRBV12-3 or TRBV12-4 with TRBJ1-1, with a weak D call TRBD1 (6 bases). The CDR3 runs 16 residues. V lost 5 bases to trimming and J lost 0 bases, with 16 bases between them. In DNA form, the CDR3 reads TGTGCCAGCAGTAAGGGGGGAGGTATCATGAACACTGAAGCTTTCTTT. Translated: CASSKGGGIMNTEAFF.

This clonotype has more than one count but fewer than ten. The chain uses TRBV29-1 and TRBJ2-7; TRBD2 matches 9 bases. V shed 4 bases and J 1 base; nucleotides not matched to a gene: 2. This CDR3 has 13 residues. CDR1 is SQVTM, CDR2 ANQGSEA, per germline. CDR3 protein: CSVGTSASYEQYF. Written as DNA, the CDR3 is TGCAGCGTTGGGACTAGCGCGTCCTACGAGCAGTACTTC.

Only a few counts were recorded for this clonotype. The genes are TRBV5-1 and TRBJ2-3, with a weak D call TRBD2 (6 bases). CDR1 and CDR2 from the germline V gene are SGHRS and YFSETQ. The CDR3 has 14 residues. With 2 bases removed from V and 2 bases from J, the gap between germline ends came to 9 bases. CDR3 coding DNA: TGCGCCAGCAGCTTCAGACTAGTCACAGATACGCAGTATTTT. This encodes CASSFRLVTDTQYF.

The sample holds a few counts of this clonotype. The rearrangement uses TRBV18 and TRBJ1-3; 7 nucleotides line up with TRBD1. The germline V gene has CDR1 KGHSH and CDR2 LQKENI. The CDR3 covers 15 residues. V lost 3 bases and J lost 5; bases outside the gene matches: 7. The CDR3 protein is CASSPPGGRRNTIYF. CDR3 nucleotides: TGTGCCAGCTCACCTCCAGGGGGGCGGCGAAACACCATATATTTT.

V and J are TRBV12-3 or TRBV12-4 and TRBJ2-1; D gene unclear. Deletions cut 2 bases from V and 0 bases from J, with 14 bases between. This CDR3 has 17 residues. CDR3 in amino acids: CASSLMVGLVSYNEQFF. CDR3 DNA sequence: TGTGCCAGCAGTTTAATGGTAGGGCTAGTCTCCTACAATGAGCAGTTCTTC.

This clonotype has at least ten counts. The chain joins TRBV10-3 to TRBJ2-2, with D perhaps matching TRBD1 or TRBD2 (5 bases each). The CDR3 has 15 amino acids. Germline V gene lookup returns CDR1 ENHRY and CDR2 SYGVKD. V was cut by 2 bases and J by 6 bases, with 13 bases left in between. The CDR3 here is CAISERRDPPGELFF. The DNA for the CDR3 is TGTGCCATCAGTGAGCGCCGGGACCCCCCCGGGGAGCTGTTTTTT.

This clonotype was seen more than once but under ten times. This chain connects TRBV6-2 or TRBV6-3 to TRBJ2-7; 13 bases line up with TRBD2. CDR3 length equals 15 residues. Germline values: CDR1 MNHEY, CDR2 SVGEGT. Germline trimming cut 4 bases from V and 2 bases from J; bases unmatched to any gene: 2. The CDR3 reads CASSWGLAGTYEQYF. In nucleotides, the CDR3 is TGTGCCAGCAGTTGGGGACTAGCGGGAACCTACGAGCAGTACTTC.

A few counts support this clonotype. V gene TRBV7-8 combines with J gene TRBJ1-5; 9 nucleotides align to TRBD1. Trimming took 1 base from V and 5 from J; bases not matched to a gene: 6. Germline CDR1 SGHVS, CDR2 FQNEAQ. The CDR3 loop spans 16 amino acids. The CDR3 nucleotides are TGTGCCAGCAGCTTAGGGGGACAGGGCTGGGATCAGCCCCAGCATTTT. Translated: CASSLGGQGWDQPQHF.